This T cell receptor beta chain was sequenced during a study of T cells in Graves' hyperthyroidism and ophthalmopathy. V shed 3 bases, J shed 9 bases, and the junction held 8 bases outside the gene matches. This CDR3 has 13 amino acids. Germline loops: CDR1 SGHAT, CDR2 FQDESV (reference sequence). Worth noting for this clonotype: Its antigen is unidentified.

General observations from the study: Using 13 V-J features, a model discriminated ophthalmopathy from stable hyperthyroidism.

Template material for amplifying TCR beta CDR3 regions consisted of RNA transcripts. Using the HTBI primer set, a first-round RT-PCR was run on the TCR CDR3. MiXCR, run by TCRdb on the multiplex PCR reads, gives a single entry per CDR3 protein. The sample lists about 92,000 distinct CDR3 sequences; over 50% were seen once. The V call is TRBV11-1, the J call TRBJ2-7; 7 bases align to TRBD2. Material for sequencing was blood. The sequence derives from a woman aged 40 to 55 with Graves' hyperthyroidism. The CDR3 is CASSFTGRTGQYF. The CDR3 DNA reads TGTGCCAGCAGCTTCACCGGGAGGACTGGGCAGTACTTC. Full variable domain (outside the CDR3, taken from reference TRBV11-1 and TRBJ2-7): EAEVAQSPRYKITEKSQAVAFWCDPISGHATLYWYRQILGQGPELLVQFQDESVVDDSQLPKDRFSAERLKGVDSTLKIQPAELGDSAMYLCASSFTGRTGQYFGPGTRLTVT.